A selection of T cell receptor beta chains follows, all from one sample in a study of blood T cell repertoires in COVID-19. Data came from immunoSEQ multiplex PCR; TCRdb stores just in-frame clones and leaves some out. This table has about 200,000 clones, 82% appearing once. Input material: peripheral blood. The receptor source for this set is a woman older than 75 with COVID-19, enrolled during active disease. CDR3s include the opening cysteine and the closing phenylalanine or tryptophan. The order of the fields is V gene, clone size, J gene, D gene, CDR3 DNA, CDR3 protein. D genes are given only for firm matches. Size values are once, few and many counts, or a class for expanded clones, and some rows have none.

V gene: TRBV29-1; clone size: -; J gene: TRBJ2-1; D gene: -; CDR3 DNA: TGCAGCGTTGCCACCCAGGGCAATGAGCAGTTCTTC; CDR3 protein: CSVATQGNEQFF
V gene: TRBV9; clone size: -; J gene: TRBJ1-1; D gene: -; CDR3 DNA: TGTGCCAGCAGCTCCCCGGGGGTCCTAGCTTTCTTT; CDR3 protein: CASSSPGVLAFF
V gene: TRBV20-1; clone size: -; J gene: TRBJ1-2; D gene: TRBD1; CDR3 DNA: TGCAGTGCCGGGACAGGGTATGGCTACACCTTC; CDR3 protein: CSAGTGYGYTF
V gene: TRBV2; clone size: -; J gene: TRBJ2-1; D gene: -; CDR3 DNA: TGTGCCAGCACGGGATTTAGTGAGCAGTTCTTC; CDR3 protein: CASTGFSEQFF
V gene: TRBV28; clone size: -; J gene: TRBJ1-6; D gene: TRBD1; CDR3 DNA: TGTGCCAGCAGTGGCGGTGGCGGGACAGTTCATTCACCCCTCCACTTT; CDR3 protein: CASSGGGGTVHSPLHF
V gene: TRBV30; clone size: once; J gene: TRBJ1-2; D gene: TRBD1; CDR3 DNA: TGTGCCTGGGGACTAACCCGGGACAGTCCCTATGGCTACACCTTC; CDR3 protein: CAWGLTRDSPYGYTF
V gene: TRBV6-5; clone size: -; J gene: TRBJ2-1; D gene: TRBD2; CDR3 DNA: TGTGCCAGCGGGACTAGCGGGGTTAATGAGCAGTTCTTC; CDR3 protein: CASGTSGVNEQFF
V gene: TRBV7-8; clone size: -; J gene: TRBJ2-1; D gene: -; CDR3 DNA: TGTGCCAGCAGCCCCCGCGAACGGCAGTTCTTC; CDR3 protein: CASSPRERQFF
V gene: TRBV5-1; clone size: -; J gene: TRBJ1-1; D gene: -; CDR3 DNA: TGCGCCAGCAGCCCGGGCCGGGGGGGCACTGAAGCTTTCTTT; CDR3 protein: CASSPGRGGTEAFF
V gene: TRBV9; clone size: -; J gene: TRBJ2-1; D gene: TRBD2; CDR3 DNA: TGTGCCAGCAGCAATGCGGGGGTTAACAATGAGCAGTTCTTC; CDR3 protein: CASSNAGVNNEQFF
V gene: TRBV27; clone size: -; J gene: TRBJ2-1; D gene: TRBD2; CDR3 DNA: TGTGCCAGCAGTTTATGGGGACTAGCGGGAGGGCCTCTCCGCCAGGGTGAGCAGTTCTTC; CDR3 protein: CASSLWGLAGGPLRQGEQFF
V gene: TRBV13; clone size: -; J gene: TRBJ1-1; D gene: -; CDR3 DNA: TGTGCCAGCAGCTCCTACAGGGCTACTGAAGCTTTCTTT; CDR3 protein: CASSSYRATEAFF
V gene: TRBV28; clone size: once; J gene: TRBJ2-7; D gene: TRBD2; CDR3 DNA: TGTGCCACCAATTTGCGGGAGTCCCATAGGGAGCAGTACTTC; CDR3 protein: CATNLRESHREQYF
V gene: TRBV18; clone size: -; J gene: TRBJ1-2; D gene: TRBD1; CDR3 DNA: TGTGCCAGCTCACCCGGGACAGCTAACTATGGCTACACCTTC; CDR3 protein: CASSPGTANYGYTF
V gene: TRBV18; clone size: -; J gene: TRBJ1-2; D gene: -; CDR3 DNA: TGTGCCAGCTCACTCAGTGAGGACTATGGCTACACCTTC; CDR3 protein: CASSLSEDYGYTF
V gene: TRBV11-2; clone size: -; J gene: TRBJ2-2; D gene: -; CDR3 DNA: TGTGCCAGCAGCTTAGATCTGCACAGAAAGAAGGCCGGGGAGCTGTTTTTT; CDR3 protein: CASSLDLHRKKAGELFF
V gene: TRBV3-1/TRBV3-2; clone size: -; J gene: TRBJ2-7; D gene: TRBD1; CDR3 DNA: TGTGCCAGCAGCCAAGAGCCCCGCGGGACAGGGAGGGAGCAGTACTTC; CDR3 protein: CASSQEPRGTGREQYF
V gene: TRBV5-4; clone size: -; J gene: TRBJ1-1; D gene: TRBD1; CDR3 DNA: TGTGCCAGCAGCATCGGGACAGGGAGAAAGACTGAAGCTTTCTTT; CDR3 protein: CASSIGTGRKTEAFF
V gene: TRBV29-1; clone size: -; J gene: TRBJ1-2; D gene: -; CDR3 DNA: TGCAGCGTTGAACCAAACGAGTACGGCTACACCTTC; CDR3 protein: CSVEPNEYGYTF
V gene: TRBV5-1; clone size: -; J gene: TRBJ2-5; D gene: TRBD2; CDR3 DNA: TGCGCCAGCAGCTTGGGATCGGGACTACGGGAGACCCAGTACTTC; CDR3 protein: CASSLGSGLRETQYF
V gene: TRBV12-3/TRBV12-4; clone size: -; J gene: TRBJ2-3; D gene: -; CDR3 DNA: TGTGCCAGCACCCAGGGGGATACGCAGTATTTT; CDR3 protein: CASTQGDTQYF
V gene: TRBV18; clone size: once; J gene: TRBJ2-7; D gene: TRBD2; CDR3 DNA: TGTGCCAGCTCACCAACTAGCGGGGGGGCCTACGAGCAGTACTTC; CDR3 protein: CASSPTSGGAYEQYF
V gene: TRBV7-2; clone size: -; J gene: TRBJ1-2; D gene: TRBD1; CDR3 DNA: TGTGCCAGCAGTTACAGGGGAATAGGGGCTAACTATGGCTACACCTTC; CDR3 protein: CASSYRGIGANYGYTF
V gene: TRBV2; clone size: few; J gene: TRBJ1-1; D gene: -; CDR3 DNA: TGTGCCAGCAGTCTTTACCATGCGGGCACTGAAGCTTTCTTT; CDR3 protein: CASSLYHAGTEAFF
V gene: TRBV20-1; clone size: once; J gene: TRBJ1-6; D gene: TRBD1; CDR3 DNA: TGCAGTGCTCACTCCGGGACAGCGCACCACTTT; CDR3 protein: CSAHSGTAHHF
V gene: TRBV30; clone size: -; J gene: TRBJ2-4; D gene: -; CDR3 DNA: TGTGCCTGGAGCGTCGGCGGAGCCAAAAACATTCAGTACTTC; CDR3 protein: CAWSVGGAKNIQYF
V gene: TRBV28; clone size: -; J gene: TRBJ1-2; D gene: -; CDR3 DNA: TGTGCCAGCAGTTTCCCCCCCGGGGGACGGAGCTATGGCTACACCTTC; CDR3 protein: CASSFPPGGRSYGYTF
V gene: TRBV27; clone size: -; J gene: TRBJ2-1; D gene: -; CDR3 DNA: TGTGCCAGCAGTTTAGTCAGGATGAATGAGCAGTTCTTC; CDR3 protein: CASSLVRMNEQFF
V gene: TRBV6-5; clone size: few; J gene: TRBJ1-2; D gene: -; CDR3 DNA: TGTGCCAGCAGTCAGCGTGGAGGGCCCTATGGCTACACCTTC; CDR3 protein: CASSQRGGPYGYTF
V gene: TRBV5-8; clone size: -; J gene: TRBJ2-6; D gene: -; CDR3 DNA: TGTGCCAGCAGCGGACGCAGGGTGGCACGCTCTGGGGCCAACGTCCTGACTTTC; CDR3 protein: CASSGRRVARSGANVLTF
V gene: TRBV7-2; clone size: -; J gene: TRBJ2-7; D gene: -; CDR3 DNA: TGTGCCAGCAGCTACCGATTACTTGACGAGCAGTACTTC; CDR3 protein: CASSYRLLDEQYF
V gene: TRBV7-9; clone size: once; J gene: TRBJ1-1; D gene: TRBD1; CDR3 DNA: TGTGCCTCCTTTTCACAGGGGATAGGAGTGGCTTTCTTT; CDR3 protein: CASFSQGIGVAFF
V gene: TRBV6-5; clone size: -; J gene: TRBJ2-2; D gene: -; CDR3 DNA: TGTGCCAGCAGCTTTCGGCGGGGAGCCGGGGAGCTGTTTTTT; CDR3 protein: CASSFRRGAGELFF
V gene: TRBV18; clone size: -; J gene: TRBJ1-5; D gene: -; CDR3 DNA: TGTGCCAGCTCTCCCACGGAAAAGGGTGGAGGGCAGCCCCAGCATTTT; CDR3 protein: CASSPTEKGGGQPQHF
V gene: TRBV30; clone size: -; J gene: TRBJ1-2; D gene: TRBD1; CDR3 DNA: TGTGCCTGGACGGTAGGGACAGCCTATGGCTACACCTTC; CDR3 protein: CAWTVGTAYGYTF
V gene: TRBV5-1; clone size: -; J gene: TRBJ2-5; D gene: TRBD1; CDR3 DNA: TGCGCCAGCAGCTTGGAAACAGGGGTTGGAGAGACCCAGTACTTC; CDR3 protein: CASSLETGVGETQYF
V gene: TRBV28; clone size: -; J gene: TRBJ1-5; D gene: TRBD1; CDR3 DNA: TGTGCCAGCAGGGAAGGGACAGGGGCACAGCCCCAGCATTTT; CDR3 protein: CASREGTGAQPQHF
V gene: TRBV11-3; clone size: -; J gene: TRBJ2-5; D gene: TRBD1; CDR3 DNA: TGTGCCAGCAGCGGGACAGACAACCAAGAGACCCAGTACTTC; CDR3 protein: CASSGTDNQETQYF
V gene: TRBV18; clone size: -; J gene: TRBJ1-1; D gene: -; CDR3 DNA: TGTGCCAGCTCACCGGGGCAGACCACTGAAGCTTTCTTT; CDR3 protein: CASSPGQTTEAFF
V gene: TRBV18; clone size: once; J gene: TRBJ1-4; D gene: -; CDR3 DNA: TGTGCCAGCTCAACCCAGTTGGATGAAAAACTGTTTTTT; CDR3 protein: CASSTQLDEKLFF
V gene: TRBV6-5; clone size: -; J gene: TRBJ1-1; D gene: -; CDR3 DNA: TGTGCCAGCAGGCCACAGGATAACACTGAAGCTTTCTTT; CDR3 protein: CASRPQDNTEAFF
V gene: TRBV18; clone size: -; J gene: TRBJ2-3; D gene: TRBD2; CDR3 DNA: TGTGCCAGCTCACCGACGACTAGCGGGGATACGCAGTATTTT; CDR3 protein: CASSPTTSGDTQYF
V gene: TRBV9; clone size: -; J gene: TRBJ2-2; D gene: TRBD2; CDR3 DNA: TGTGCCAGCAGCGTGACTAGCGGGAACACCGGGGAGCTGTTTTTT; CDR3 protein: CASSVTSGNTGELFF
V gene: TRBV19; clone size: -; J gene: TRBJ1-3; D gene: TRBD1; CDR3 DNA: TGTGCCAGTAGTCCGGGACAGGGGTTCTCTGGAAACACCATATATTTT; CDR3 protein: CASSPGQGFSGNTIYF
V gene: TRBV30; clone size: -; J gene: TRBJ1-2; D gene: TRBD1; CDR3 DNA: TGTGCCTGGAGTGAAGGGGGCATTGGCTATGGCTACACCTTC; CDR3 protein: CAWSEGGIGYGYTF
V gene: TRBV2; clone size: -; J gene: TRBJ2-5; D gene: TRBD2; CDR3 DNA: TGTGCCAGCAGTGAAGGCAGAACTAGCGGGGCTTTAGAGACCCAGTACTTC; CDR3 protein: CASSEGRTSGALETQYF
V gene: TRBV19; clone size: -; J gene: TRBJ1-3; D gene: -; CDR3 DNA: TGTGCCAGTCAGGAGCCGGGGAAGGGAAACACCATATATTTT; CDR3 protein: CASQEPGKGNTIYF
V gene: TRBV6-5; clone size: -; J gene: TRBJ2-6; D gene: -; CDR3 DNA: TGTGCCAGCAGTTACTCCGGGTCCGGGGCCAACGTCCTGACTTTC; CDR3 protein: CASSYSGSGANVLTF
V gene: TRBV5-1; clone size: -; J gene: TRBJ1-2; D gene: TRBD1; CDR3 DNA: TGCGCCAGCAGCCTCCCGGGCGGGGACAGCAACTATGGCTACACCTTC; CDR3 protein: CASSLPGGDSNYGYTF
V gene: TRBV7-9; clone size: -; J gene: TRBJ1-5; D gene: -; CDR3 DNA: TGTGCCAGCAGCCCATCACTATACGATCAGCCCCAGCATTTT; CDR3 protein: CASSPSLYDQPQHF
V gene: TRBV4-1; clone size: -; J gene: TRBJ1-5; D gene: -; CDR3 DNA: TGCGCCAGCAGCCAAGCGGGGAGTCAGAGGGCCCAGCATTTT; CDR3 protein: CASSQAGSQRAQHF
V gene: TRBV30; clone size: -; J gene: TRBJ1-1; D gene: TRBD1; CDR3 DNA: TGTGCCTGGAGTGGCCAGGGGGCCGGAAGCACTGAAGCTTTCTTT; CDR3 protein: CAWSGQGAGSTEAFF